The clone carrying this T cell receptor beta chain was detected only once. Its antigen remains unidentified. Healthy adults negative for HIV, lacking recent acute infections or vaccinations, served as donors. Within Nashville, Tennessee resided all donors, each a Caucasian adult. The source of the sample is a study of shared clonotypes between healthy human individuals. In the source study's methods: Filtering differed because ImmunoSEQ produced junction-only sequences that carried no quality scores. Generated by immunoSEQ multiplex PCR, the TCRdb table keeps only in-frame clones and is missing some. The DNA gave D and trimming, while V, J and clone size come from that table. The table lists 2 million to 2.5 million clones, about 90% of them singletons, with 0.37% in the top ten. Whole-study findings and limits: Naive subsets usually exceeded memory subsets in estimated richness.

Germline CDR1 and CDR2: SGHRS and YFSETQ. The CDR3 loop spans 14 amino acids. V was shortened by 4 bases and J by 5 bases, with 15 bases between the two germline ends. The J gene is TRBJ2-5, the V gene TRBV5-1; weak D call: TRBD1 (6 bases). This TCR derives from a man younger than 30 in good health. Some clones in this sample may be carry-over from other donors' samples. Sequences were obtained from naive CD4+ T cells from PBMCs. Subset defined: CD45RA+ positively selected. CDR3 sequence: CASSARRGGETQYF. The DNA of the CDR3 is TGCGCCAGCAGCGCCCGCAGGGGCGGGGAGACCCAGTACTTC.